This T cell receptor beta chain appears in the sequencing data of a study of beta chain features in type 1 diabetes. Study outcomes and limitations: cDNA-based sequencing might over-represent cells highly expressing TCR. People with Type 1 diabetes carried modestly yet significantly shorter TCRB CDR3s in all four CD4+ subsets.

Every bit of the isolated RNA underwent reverse transcription, so sequencing read expressed TCRB transcripts. Assay: immunoSEQ multiplex PCR; the TCRdb copy retains only in-frame clones and omits some. Of a few hundred thousand clones listed, about 15% are singletons. About this clone: Its matching antigen is unknown.

This sequence was found in a man aged 18-30 years with type 1 diabetes. Input material: naive CD4+ T cells from blood.

CDR3 loop: CASSGEGYEQYF. Here the CDR3 DNA reads TGTGCCAGCAGCGGGGAGGGCTACGAGCAGTACTTC. The genes are TRBV5-4 and TRBJ2-7; 7 nucleotides align to TRBD2. Germline CDR1 and CDR2: SGHNT and YYREEE (reference sequence). V lost 4 bases and J lost 3; bases outside the gene matches: 1. This CDR3 has 12 amino acids.